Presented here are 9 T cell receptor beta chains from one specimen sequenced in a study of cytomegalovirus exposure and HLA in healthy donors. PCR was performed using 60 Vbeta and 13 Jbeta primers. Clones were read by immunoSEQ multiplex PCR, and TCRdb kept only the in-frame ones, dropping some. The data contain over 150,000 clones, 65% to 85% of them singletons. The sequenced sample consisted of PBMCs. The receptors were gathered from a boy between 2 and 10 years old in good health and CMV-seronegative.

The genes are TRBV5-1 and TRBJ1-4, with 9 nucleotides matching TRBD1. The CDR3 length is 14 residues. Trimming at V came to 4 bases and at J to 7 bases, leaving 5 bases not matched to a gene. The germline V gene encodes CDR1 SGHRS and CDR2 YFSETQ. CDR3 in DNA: TGCGCCAGCAGCCTGGACAGGGGAAGTGAAAAACTGTTTTTT. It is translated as CASSLDRGSEKLFF.

The DNA of the CDR3 is TGTGCCAGCAGCTCCCTAAAGACAGGGAACACTGAAGCTTTCTTT. Its translation is CASSSLKTGNTEAFF. The chain joins TRBV7-9 to TRBJ1-1; weak D call: TRBD1 (6 bases). V was trimmed by 4 bases and J by 1 base, leaving 13 bases between them. Germline lookup yields CDR1 SEHNR and CDR2 FQNEAQ (reference sequence). This CDR3 comprises 15 residues.

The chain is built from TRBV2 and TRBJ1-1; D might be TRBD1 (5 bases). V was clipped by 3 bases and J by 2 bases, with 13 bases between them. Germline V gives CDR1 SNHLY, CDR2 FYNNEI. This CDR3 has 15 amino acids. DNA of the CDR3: TGTGCCAGCAGTGATGCGCGACAGACTAACACTGAAGCTTTCTTT. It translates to CASSDARQTNTEAFF.

The CDR3 reads CASSVDLRGDDEQYF. The CDR3 DNA reads TGTGCCAGCAGCGTAGACTTGCGGGGGGACGACGAGCAGTACTTC. The rearrangement joins TRBV9 to TRBJ2-7; 8 nucleotides align to TRBD2. V gave up 0 bases and J gave up 5 bases; unmatched junction bases: 7. The germline V gene has CDR1 SGDLS and CDR2 YYNGEE. This CDR3 is 15 amino acids long.

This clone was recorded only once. Here the CDR3 reads CASSLGAANYGYTF. In nucleotides, the CDR3 is TGTGCCAGCAGTTTGGGCGCCGCTAACTATGGCTACACCTTC. The chain has TRBV2 and TRBJ1-2, with no clear D. This CDR3 is 14 amino acids long. Germline-derived CDR1 and CDR2 are SNHLY and FYNNEI. Trimming pared 5 bases from V and 0 bases from J, leaving 10 bases between.

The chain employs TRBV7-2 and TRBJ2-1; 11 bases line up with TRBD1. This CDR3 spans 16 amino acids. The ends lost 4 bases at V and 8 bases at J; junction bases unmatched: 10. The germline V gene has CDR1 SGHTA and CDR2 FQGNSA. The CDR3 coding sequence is TGTGCCAGCAGCTCCTTTCCCGGACAGGGGGCTTATGAGCAGTTCTTC. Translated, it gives CASSSFPGQGAYEQFF.

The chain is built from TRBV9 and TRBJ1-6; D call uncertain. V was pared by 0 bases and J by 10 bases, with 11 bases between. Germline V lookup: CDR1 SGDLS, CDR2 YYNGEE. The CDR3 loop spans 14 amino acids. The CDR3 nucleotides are TGTGCCAGCAGCGTAGGGGAGGGCGGCTCACCCCTCCACTTT. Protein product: CASSVGEGGSPLHF.

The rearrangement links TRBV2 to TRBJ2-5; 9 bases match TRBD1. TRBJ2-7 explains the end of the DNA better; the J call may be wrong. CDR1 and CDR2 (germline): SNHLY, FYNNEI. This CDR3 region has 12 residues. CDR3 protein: CASTGQGYEQYF. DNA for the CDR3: TGTGCCAGCACGGGACAGGGCTACGAGCAGTACTTC.

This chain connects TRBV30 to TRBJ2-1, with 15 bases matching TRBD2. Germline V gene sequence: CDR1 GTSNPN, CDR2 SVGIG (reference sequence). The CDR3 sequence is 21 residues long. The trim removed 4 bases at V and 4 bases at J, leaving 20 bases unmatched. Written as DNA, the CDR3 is TGTGCCTGGAAACACGCCCCCGGACTAGCGGGGGGGCCTATGAGATACAATGAGCAGTTCTTC. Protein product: CAWKHAPGLAGGPMRYNEQFF.